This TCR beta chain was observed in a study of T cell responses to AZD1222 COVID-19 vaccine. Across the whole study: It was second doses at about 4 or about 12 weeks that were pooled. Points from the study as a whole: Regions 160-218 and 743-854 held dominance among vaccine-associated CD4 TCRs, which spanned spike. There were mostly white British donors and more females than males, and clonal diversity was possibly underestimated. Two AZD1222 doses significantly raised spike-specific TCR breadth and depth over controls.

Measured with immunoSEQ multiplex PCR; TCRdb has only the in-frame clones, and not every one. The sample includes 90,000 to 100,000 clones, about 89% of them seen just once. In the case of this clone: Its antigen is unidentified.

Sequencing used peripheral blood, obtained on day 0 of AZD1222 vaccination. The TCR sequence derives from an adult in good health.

For the CDR3, the DNA is TGCGCCAGCAGCCCTAGGACCGGGTGGGATACGCAGTATTTT. This codes for CASSPRTGWDTQYF. The rearrangement uses TRBV5-1 and TRBJ2-3; the D is unclear. This CDR3 region has 14 residues. Germline-derived CDR1 and CDR2 are SGHRS and YFSETQ. V lost 4 bases and J 6 bases, leaving 15 bases between the germline ends.